This TCR beta chain was recovered during a study of regulatory T cells in long-lasting Graves disease. Assembly of TCR beta libraries relied on iRepertoire HTBI primers together with Arm-PCR of CDR3 regions. TCRdb reanalysed the multiplex PCR reads using MiXCR and keeps one entry per CDR3 protein. The sample contains fewer than 400,000 distinct CDR3 sequences, around a fifth of which appear only once. Sample time point: persistent/refractory GD, antithyroid drugs over 5 years with positive TRAb. There was RNA extracted from PBMCs, and the TCR library was made from it. The ends were cut back, 4 bases at V and 6 bases at J, with 16 bases in the middle. The germline V gene has CDR1 SGHDT and CDR2 YYEEEE. This CDR3 is 15 amino acids long.

Sample: peripheral blood mononuclear cells (PBMCs), taken when the disease was refractory, from a patient treated with antithyroid drugs. The TCR originated in a female donor with Graves disease. The chain has TRBV5-6 and TRBJ1-4; a weak D match, TRBD1 (5 bases). CDR3 amino acids: CASSPGRRRDEKLFF. The CDR3 DNA reads TGTGCCAGCAGCCCAGGGCGGCGGCGGGATGAAAAACTGTTTTTT.